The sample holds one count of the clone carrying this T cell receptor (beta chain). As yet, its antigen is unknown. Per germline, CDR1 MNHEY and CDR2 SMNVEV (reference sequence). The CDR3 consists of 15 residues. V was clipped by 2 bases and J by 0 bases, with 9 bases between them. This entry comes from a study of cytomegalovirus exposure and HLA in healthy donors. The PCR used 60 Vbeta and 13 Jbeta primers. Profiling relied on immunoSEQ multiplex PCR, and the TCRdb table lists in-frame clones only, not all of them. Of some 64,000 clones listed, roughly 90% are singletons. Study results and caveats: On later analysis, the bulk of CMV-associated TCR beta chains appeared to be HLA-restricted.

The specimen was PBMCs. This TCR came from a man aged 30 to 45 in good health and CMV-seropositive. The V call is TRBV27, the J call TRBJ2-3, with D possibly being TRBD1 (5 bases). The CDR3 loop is CASSLQGISTDTQYF. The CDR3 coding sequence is TGTGCCAGCAGTTTACAGGGTATTAGCACAGATACGCAGTATTTT.